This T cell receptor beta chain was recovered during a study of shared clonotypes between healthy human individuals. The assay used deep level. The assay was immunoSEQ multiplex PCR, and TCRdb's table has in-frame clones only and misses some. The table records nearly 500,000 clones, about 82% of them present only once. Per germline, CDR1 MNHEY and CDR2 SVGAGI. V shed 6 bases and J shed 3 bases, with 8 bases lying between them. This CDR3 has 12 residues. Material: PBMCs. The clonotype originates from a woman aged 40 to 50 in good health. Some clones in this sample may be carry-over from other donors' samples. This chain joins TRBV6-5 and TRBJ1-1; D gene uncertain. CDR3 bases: TGTGCCAGCAGACCCGGGGACACTGAAGCTTTCTTT. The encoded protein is CASRPGDTEAFF.